Sequencing of this T cell receptor beta chain was carried out in a study of T cell repertoires in cytomegalovirus infection. Turning to the study itself: Evidence of both CMV infection and a matching HLA type came from public TCR beta signatures.

As regards this clonotype: What it binds is not known.

Via MiXCR, TCRdb re-called the reads, giving one row per CDR3 protein. The table lists more than 150,000 distinct CDR3 sequences, approximately 19% of them singletons. Overall study results and limits: People with CMV and the relevant HLA were identified by cumulative public TCR beta family frequency. Dominating the ex vivo response were HLA-C-restricted CMV-specific TCR beta clonotypes.

The germline V gene has CDR1 LGHNA and CDR2 YSLEER. The CDR3 runs 16 residues. Trimming shortened V by 1 base and J by 10 bases, and 20 bases separated the two germline ends. This clonotype was sampled from a human donor in good health (CMV status not recorded). Some clones in this sample may be carry-over from other donors' samples. This sequence joins TRBV4-3 and TRBJ2-1; TRBD1 is a possible D gene (6 bases). Sample: PBMCs. This CDR3 is CASSQGPQNTRGEQFF. CDR3 coding DNA: TGCGCCAGCAGCCAAGGCCCTCAGAACACCAGGGGAGAGCAGTTCTTC.